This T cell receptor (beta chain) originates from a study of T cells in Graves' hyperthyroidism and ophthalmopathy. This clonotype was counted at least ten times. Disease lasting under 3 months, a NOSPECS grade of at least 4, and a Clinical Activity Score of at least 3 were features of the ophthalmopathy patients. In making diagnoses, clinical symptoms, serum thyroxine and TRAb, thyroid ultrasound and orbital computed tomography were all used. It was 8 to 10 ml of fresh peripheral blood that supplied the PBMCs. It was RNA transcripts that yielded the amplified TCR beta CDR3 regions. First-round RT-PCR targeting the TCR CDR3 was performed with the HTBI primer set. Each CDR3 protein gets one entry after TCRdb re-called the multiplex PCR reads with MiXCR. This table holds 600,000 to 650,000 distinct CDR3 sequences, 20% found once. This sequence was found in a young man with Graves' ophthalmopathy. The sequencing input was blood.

CDR3 sequence reads: CAISDDRSLGTGYYGYTF. CDR3 bases: TGTGCCATCAGTGACGACCGGAGCCTCGGGACAGGATACTATGGCTACACCTTC. The rearrangement joins TRBV10-3 to TRBJ1-2, with 8 bases matching TRBD1. The CDR3 is 18 amino acids. CDR1 is ENHRY and CDR2 is SYGVKD in the germline V gene. Trimming at V came to 3 bases and at J to 3 bases, leaving 15 bases not matched to a gene.